A single sample is the source of the 32 T cell receptor beta chains below, sequenced in a study of cytomegalovirus exposure and HLA in healthy donors. Vbeta (60) and Jbeta (13) primers were used in the PCR. The method was immunoSEQ multiplex PCR; TCRdb's version includes in-frame clones alone and lacks a portion of them. The table has about 220,000 clones, 82% seen once. The sample taken for sequencing was PBMCs. These receptors originate from a middle-aged woman in good health and CMV-seropositive.

The V and J genes are TRBV7-2 and TRBJ1-4, with 8 bases lining up with TRBD1. Germline CDR1 SGHTA, CDR2 FQGNSA. The CDR3 runs 15 residues. V shed 6 bases and J 2 bases; nucleotides not matched to a gene: 5. This CDR3 is CASRQGAQTNEKLFF. In DNA, the CDR3 is TGTGCCAGCAGGCAGGGGGCGCAGACTAATGAAAAACTGTTTTTT. Full variable domain (outside the CDR3, taken from reference TRBV7-2 and TRBJ1-4): GAGVSQSPSNKVTEKGKDVELRCDPISGHTALYWYRQSLGQGLEFLIYFQGNSAPDKSGLPSDRFSAERTGGSVSTLTIQRTQQEDSAVYLCASRQGAQTNEKLFFGSGTQLSVL.

The chain couples TRBV4-2 to TRBJ2-3; D not certain. The V and J ends lost 1 base and 4 bases respectively, with 15 bases between them. In germline, CDR1 is LGHNA, CDR2 YNFKEQ. The CDR3 length is 16 residues. The DNA for the CDR3 is TGTGCCAGCAGCCAAGGAGAAGAATCCCGCGCAGATACGCAGTATTTT. It encodes CASSQGEESRADTQYF.

This clone was seen just once. The genes are TRBV27 and TRBJ2-7; 7 bases match TRBD2. This CDR3 has 16 amino acids. CDR1 and CDR2 (germline): MNHEY, SMNVEV (reference sequence). J was trimmed by 7 bases and V by 3 bases; bases with no gene match: 15. CDR3 loop: CASSFLPAGLSGEQYF. CDR3 nucleotides: TGTGCCAGCAGTTTCCTCCCAGCGGGACTCTCGGGTGAGCAGTACTTC.

The chain recombines TRBV5-1 with TRBJ2-5; 7 positions agree with TRBD1. This CDR3 comprises 14 residues. The V and J ends lost 7 bases and 3 bases, in that order; junction bases with no gene match: 9. The germline V gene encodes CDR1 SGHRS and CDR2 YFSETQ. The chain's CDR3 is CASRFRTGEETQYF. The CDR3 DNA is TGCGCCAGCCGGTTTAGGACAGGAGAAGAGACCCAGTACTTC. Supplemented by reference TRBV5-1 and TRBJ2-5, the full variable domain reads KAGVTQTPRYLIKTRGQQVTLSCSPISGHRSVSWYQQTPGQGLQFLFEYFSETQRNKGNFPGRFSGRQFSNSRSEMNVSTLELGDSALYLCASRFRTGEETQYFGPGTRLLVL.

This clone was seen a single time. V usage is TRBV7-9 and J usage is TRBJ2-7; perhaps TRBD1 as D (5 bases). The germline V and J ends were trimmed by 2 bases and 4 bases, with 9 bases remaining between them. The germline V gene encodes CDR1 SEHNR and CDR2 FQNEAQ (reference sequence). This CDR3 is 13 amino acids long. Written as DNA, the CDR3 is TGTGCCAGCAGCTTACAGGGAAGATACGAGCAGTACTTC. Translation gives CASSLQGRYEQYF.

The CDR3 spells CASSPTSGRTYEQYF. DNA of the CDR3: TGTGCCAGCTCACCGACTAGCGGGAGAACGTACGAGCAGTACTTC. J is TRBJ2-7 and V is TRBV18; 12 bases agree with TRBD2. The CDR3 is 15 amino acids. The ends lost 3 bases at V and 4 bases at J; junction bases unmatched: 4. Germline values: CDR1 KGHSH, CDR2 LQKENI.

The chain carries TRBV9 and TRBJ2-1; 10 nucleotides line up with TRBD1. V lost 6 bases, J lost 4 bases, and 4 bases stayed unmatched. CDR1 and CDR2 (germline): SGDLS, YYNGEE. There are 14 residues in the CDR3. For the CDR3, the DNA is TGTGCCAGCACCCGGACAGGGGGTTACAATGAGCAGTTCTTC. Its translation: CASTRTGGYNEQFF. The full variable domain, completed using reference TRBV9 and TRBJ2-1, is DSGVTQTPKHLITATGQRVTLRCSPRSGDLSVYWYQQSLDQGLQFLIQYYNGEERAKGNILERFSAQQFPDLHSELNLSSLELGDSALYFCASTRTGGYNEQFFGPGTRLTVL.

This chain uses TRBV19 with TRBJ2-7; tentatively, D is TRBD1 (7 bases). The CDR3 covers 15 residues. V dropped 2 bases and J dropped 4 bases, with 15 bases sitting between them. Looked up from germline, CDR1 is LNHDA and CDR2 is SQIVND (reference sequence). CDR3 protein: CASSIQQGGEYEQYF. In nucleotides, the CDR3 is TGTGCCAGTAGTATACAGCAGGGGGGAGAATACGAGCAGTACTTC. Combining the CDR3 with reference TRBV19 and TRBJ2-7 gives the whole variable domain DGGITQSPKYLFRKEGQNVTLSCEQNLNHDAMYWYRQDPGQGLRLIYYSQIVNDFQKGDIAEGYSVSREKKESFPLTVTSAQKNPTAFYLCASSIQQGGEYEQYFGPGTRLTVT.

The rearrangement uses TRBV7-2 and TRBJ1-5, with 9 bases that match TRBD1. Germline CDR1 is SGHTA and CDR2 is FQGNSA. V dropped 1 base and J dropped 6; count of bases not matched to a gene: 7. The CDR3 is made up of 16 amino acids. The CDR3 is CASSLVGQGTGQPQHF. CDR3 nucleotide sequence: TGTGCCAGCAGCTTAGTAGGACAGGGGACGGGTCAGCCCCAGCATTTT.

The V call is TRBV29-1, the J call TRBJ2-5; TRBD1 matches at 7 bases. Germline-derived CDR1 and CDR2 are SQVTM and ANQGSEA. V was pared by 2 bases and J by 9 bases, with 12 bases of the junction left unmatched. The CDR3 extends over 14 amino acids. CDR3 amino acids: CSVEKDRVIGAQYF. In DNA, the CDR3 is TGCAGCGTTGAAAAAGACAGGGTTATAGGGGCCCAGTACTTC. The full variable domain, rest sourced from reference TRBV29-1 and TRBJ2-5, is SAVISQKPSRDICQRGTSLTIQCQVDSQVTMMFWYRQQPGQSLTLIATANQGSEATYESGFVIDKFPISRPNLTFSTLTVSNMSPEDSSIYLCSVEKDRVIGAQYFGPGTRLLVL.

This clone was observed a single time. Other nucleotide sequences in the sample specify the same CDR3. The rearrangement uses TRBV30 and TRBJ1-2; TRBD1 is a possible D gene (5 bases). CDR1 is GTSNPN, CDR2 SVGIG, per germline (reference sequence). The V gene lost 0 bases and the J gene lost 4 bases, with 9 bases spanning the gap. CDR3 length: 13 residues. Here the CDR3 reads CAWSVGQGYGYTF. The CDR3 DNA sequence: TGTGCCTGGAGTGTCGGGCAGGGCTATGGCTACACCTTC. Using reference TRBV30 and TRBJ1-2 for the parts outside the CDR3, the full variable domain is SQTIHQWPATLVQPVGSPLSLECTVEGTSNPNLYWYRQAAGRGLQLLFYSVGIGQISSEVPQNLSASRPQDRQFILSSKKLLLSDSGFYLCAWSVGQGYGYTFGSGTRLTVV.

This chain uses TRBV21-1 with TRBJ2-7; the table's D call TRBD1 went unverified against the DNA. TRBV21-1 is shown as a pseudogene. The CDR3 spans 15 residues. The CDR3, as DNA: TGTGCCAGCACCCTCGGACAGGGTAGGTCCTACGAGCAGTACTTC. It encodes CASTLGQGRSYEQYF.

The V call is TRBV5-1, the J call TRBJ2-3, with D maybe TRBD1 (5 bases). V lost 1 base, J lost 2 bases, and 11 bases lay in between. The V gene's germline CDR1 is SGHRS and CDR2 YFSETQ. This CDR3 spans 15 amino acids. CDR3 sequence: CASSLTWGPTDTQYF. CDR3 sequence (DNA): TGCGCCAGCAGCTTGACGTGGGGCCCCACAGATACGCAGTATTTT.

To note about this clone: A junction boundary mismatches the germline segment, possibly from a read error. The chain joins TRBV7-9 to TRBJ2-1; 7 bases align to TRBD2. Germline CDR1 SEHNR, CDR2 FQNEAQ (reference sequence). The CDR3 is made up of 15 amino acids. The CDR3 reads CSSSPPGLFTMAVFF. The CDR3 DNA sequence: TGTTCCAGCAGCCCCCCGGGACTATTCACAATGGCTGTGTTCTTC.

This clone has a handful of counts. This CDR3 is CASSSGTASGYTF. The CDR3 DNA reads as TGTGCCAGCAGTTCCGGGACAGCCTCTGGCTACACCTTC. The rearrangement uses TRBV6-6 and TRBJ1-2; 7 nucleotides agree with TRBD1. Germline CDR1 is MNHNY and CDR2 is SVGAGI (reference sequence). The CDR3 contains 13 residues. J was trimmed by 7 bases and V by 4 bases; bases with no gene match: 6.

The CDR3 nucleotides are TGTGCCAGCAGCCTGAAGGGCGGGACAGGGTTAAACACTGAAGCTTTCTTT. This codes for CASSLKGGTGLNTEAFF. This sequence joins TRBV7-6 and TRBJ1-1, with TRBD1 matching 9 bases. The trim removed 5 bases at V and 2 bases at J, leaving 12 bases unmatched. CDR3 length: 17 residues. CDR1 is SGHVS and CDR2 is FNYEAQ in the germline V gene.

The chain uses TRBV5-6 and TRBJ2-3; 9 nucleotides match TRBD2. Germline values: CDR1 SGHDT, CDR2 YYEEEE. Trimming took 4 bases from V and 5 from J; bases not matched to a gene: 5. The CDR3 is 14 residues long. CDR3 sequence: CASSLSSGVDTQYF. The CDR3 region has the DNA TGTGCCAGCAGCCTGTCTAGCGGGGTAGATACGCAGTATTTT.

The chain employs TRBV10-3 and TRBJ2-7, with 10 bases lining up with TRBD2. Trimming at V came to 10 bases and at J to 7 bases, leaving 13 bases not matched to a gene. Germline assignment: CDR1 ENHRY and CDR2 SYGVKD. This CDR3 is built from 14 residues. The CDR3 spells CATSGGPRNEEQYF. In nucleotides, the CDR3 is TGTGCCACTAGCGGGGGCCCTCGTAATGAAGAGCAGTACTTC.

This chain joins TRBV4-1 and TRBJ2-5; 8 bases match TRBD2. TRBJ2-7 matches the DNA end more closely, so the J call is doubtful. The CDR3 is 16 residues long. The germline V gene has CDR1 MGHRA and CDR2 YSYEKL. The CDR3 DNA reads TGCGCCAGCAGCCAAGATAGAGTAGCGGGGACTTACGAGCAGTACTTC. It yields the protein CASSQDRVAGTYEQYF.

About this clone itself: The sample contains more than one DNA sequence encoding this CDR3. This chain links TRBV2 with TRBJ1-6; the D is unclear. This CDR3 region has 14 residues. The V end lost 6 bases, the J end lost 13 bases, and 19 bases lay between the germline ends. CDR1 is SNHLY and CDR2 is FYNNEI in the germline V gene. CDR3 amino acids: CASRLSSGGSPLHF. DNA for the CDR3: TGTGCCAGCAGGTTGTCCTCCGGCGGTTCCCCCCTCCACTTT.

The chain combines TRBV7-8 with TRBJ2-5, with 8 bases identical to TRBD2. Germline V CDR1 and CDR2: SGHVS, FQNEAQ. The V and J ends lost 1 base and 5 bases, in that order; junction bases with no gene match: 12. There are 17 residues in the CDR3. The chain's CDR3 is CASSLVPGGPGFETQYF. CDR3 nucleotide sequence: TGTGCCAGCAGCTTAGTTCCGGGAGGGCCAGGATTCGAGACCCAGTACTTC.

The chain carries TRBV7-3 and TRBJ2-5; 9 bases match TRBD2. Looked up from germline, CDR1 is SGHTA and CDR2 is FQGTGA. Trimming at V came to 1 base and at J to 5 bases, leaving 5 bases not matched to a gene. The CDR3 has 15 residues. The CDR3 region is CASSLRRGGLETQYF. The CDR3 DNA is TGTGCCAGCAGCTTAAGGCGGGGGGGCCTCGAGACCCAGTACTTC. Supplemented by reference TRBV7-3 and TRBJ2-5, the full variable domain reads GAGVSQTPSNKVTEKGKYVELRCDPISGHTALYWYRQSLGQGPEFLIYFQGTGAADDSGLPNDRFFAVRPEGSVSTLKIQRTERGDSAVYLCASSLRRGGLETQYFGPGTRLLVL.

This clone was seen a few times. This chain joins TRBV6-5 and TRBJ1-3, with D hard to call. V was pared by 7 bases and J by 0 bases, with 4 bases between. CDR1 is MNHEY, CDR2 SVGAGI, per germline. This CDR3 is 12 amino acids long. CDR3 sequence: CASIISGNTIYF. The DNA of the CDR3 is TGTGCCAGCATCATCTCTGGAAACACCATATATTTT.

This rearrangement joins TRBV2 to TRBJ2-1; D perhaps matches TRBD2 (5 bases). The ends were cut back, 7 bases at V and 4 bases at J, with 14 bases in the middle. Germline V gene sequence: CDR1 SNHLY, CDR2 FYNNEI. CDR3 length: 14 residues. The CDR3 nucleotides are TGTGCCAGCAAGCGGCCGTCGATTTACAATGAGCAGTTCTTC. Translation: CASKRPSIYNEQFF.

The sample holds one count of this clone. The gene calls are TRBV9 and TRBJ1-3, with D perhaps TRBD1 (6 bases). V was cut by 3 bases and J by 0 bases, with 16 bases left in between. Per germline, CDR1 SGDLS and CDR2 YYNGEE. The CDR3 totals 17 residues. CDR3 DNA sequence: TGTGCCAGCAGCGATAGACAGGAGTTTACCTCTGGAAACACCATATATTTT. Its protein is CASSDRQEFTSGNTIYF.

V and J are TRBV6-5 and TRBJ1-1; D not resolved. This CDR3 has 14 amino acids. Germline-derived CDR1 and CDR2 are MNHEY and SVGAGI. V was shortened by 5 bases and J by 0 bases, with 10 bases between the two germline ends. The CDR3, as DNA: TGTGCCAGCAGTAAATATAATGTGAACACTGAAGCTTTCTTT. Amino acid sequence: CASSKYNVNTEAFF.

J is TRBJ1-1 and V is TRBV30, with D unclear. V was cut by 3 bases and J by 6 bases, with 17 bases left in between. Per the germline V gene, CDR1 is GTSNPN and CDR2 is SVGIG (reference sequence). This CDR3 spans 14 amino acids. The CDR3: CAWSPTALVAEAFF. Here the CDR3 DNA reads TGTGCCTGGAGCCCGACTGCTTTGGTGGCTGAAGCTTTCTTT.

The chain carries TRBV15 and TRBJ2-7; 7 bases fit TRBD1. Germline V CDR1 and CDR2: LNHNV, YYDKDF (reference sequence). The CDR3 spans 13 residues. V lost 0 bases, J lost 10 bases, and 6 bases stayed unmatched. This chain's CDR3 is CATSRDQRGGQYF. The CDR3 nucleotides read TGTGCCACCAGCAGAGATCAGAGAGGGGGCCAGTACTTC.

The genes are TRBV2 and TRBJ2-2, with D possibly TRBD2 on 5 matching bases. V lost 2 bases and J lost 4, with 11 bases in between. This CDR3 region has 15 residues. Germline-derived CDR1 and CDR2 are SNHLY and FYNNEI. The chain's CDR3 is CASSELDSSTGELFF. In DNA form, the CDR3 reads TGTGCCAGCAGTGAATTGGACTCAAGCACCGGGGAGCTGTTTTTT.

The gene calls are TRBV7-9 and TRBJ2-3; D may be TRBD2 (6 bases). The V end was cut by 11 bases, the J end by 4 bases, with 13 bases between. Per germline, CDR1 SEHNR and CDR2 FQNEAQ (reference sequence). CDR3 length: 12 residues. The CDR3 DNA reads as TGTGCCGGAGGGCGGGATGCAGATACGCAGTATTTT. It codes for CAGGRDADTQYF.

The V and J genes are TRBV9 and TRBJ1-2, with 7 bases lining up with TRBD1. The CDR3 is made up of 14 amino acids. The V and J ends lost 4 bases and 4 bases, in that order; junction bases with no gene match: 7. Germline CDR1 reads SGDLS; CDR2 reads YYNGEE. CDR3 sequence (DNA): TGTGCCAGCAGCCATACAGGGGCCGCCTATGGCTACACCTTC. This encodes CASSHTGAAYGYTF.

This clone was counted a single time. The chain links TRBV29-1 to TRBJ2-3; D gene unclear. The ends were cut back, 3 bases at V and 2 bases at J, with 9 bases in the middle. The CDR3 runs 13 residues. Germline CDR1 SQVTM, CDR2 ANQGSEA. CDR3 protein: CSVDKQPTDTQYF. The DNA of the CDR3 is TGCAGCGTTGATAAACAGCCCACAGATACGCAGTATTTT.